A single sample gave rise to the 16 T cell receptor beta chains below, sequenced in a study of CD8 T cells in ankylosing spondylitis (TCRdb year 2017). Broader findings and caveats from the paper: Blood from ankylosing spondylitis patients appeared to be characterized by a TCR beta motif composed of 7 to 9 highly homologous amino acid variants.

These receptors' targets are unknown. To prepare the library, 5' RACE was applied. The listed sequencing device is Illumina HiSeq 2500. TCRdb's own reprocessing of the public reads used fastp at Q25 and MiXCR and kept productive beta chains. Here each entry gathers all rows of one CDR3 protein and keeps the most common genes and DNA. This sample is represented by under 950,000 distinct CDR3 sequences; roughly 20% of them were singletons. 19% of the sample comes from the top ten. The source material was blood, either unsorted or a sorted T cell fraction (not recorded which). These receptors were collected from a male donor with ankylosing spondylitis.

The chain links TRBV19 to TRBJ1-2, with 8 positions matching TRBD1. The length of the CDR3 is 15 residues. CDR1 and CDR2 (germline): LNHDA, SQIVND (reference sequence). V was pared by 5 bases and J by 8 bases, with 13 bases of the junction left unmatched. In nucleotides, the CDR3 is TGTGCCAGTAGTGTCGGCGAAAGACAGGGGAGCGGCTACACCTTC. It yields the protein CASSVGERQGSGYTF.

In this sample, this clonotype turned up a few times. The V and J genes are TRBV20-1 and TRBJ1-6; 10 bases map to TRBD1. Germline CDR1 and CDR2: DFQATT and SNEGSKA (reference sequence). V was clipped by 0 bases and J by 3 bases; unmatched bases: 5. The CDR3 extends over 17 amino acids. CDR3 region: CSARDRDRGDYNSPLHF. The CDR3, as DNA: TGCAGTGCTAGAGATCGGGACAGGGGCGACTATAATTCACCCCTCCACTTT.

CDR3 sequence (DNA): TGCGCCAGCAGCCTTGGAGTCAGGGGTTTCGGAGAAAAACTGTTTTTT. Protein: CASSLGVRGFGEKLFF. The rearrangement joins TRBV5-1 to TRBJ1-4; D is possibly TRBD1 (6 bases). V gave up 4 bases and J gave up 8 bases, with 21 bases separating them. Germline V gives CDR1 SGHRS, CDR2 YFSETQ. CDR3 size: 16 residues.

V is TRBV12-5 and J is TRBJ2-3, with 11 bases aligning to TRBD2. CDR1 is LGHNT, CDR2 FRNRAP, per germline. Trimming took 4 bases from V and 7 from J; bases not matched to a gene: 7. The CDR3 is 15 residues long. The CDR3 region is CASGSSGGPSYTQYF. CDR3 nucleotides: TGTGCTAGTGGTTCTAGCGGGGGGCCCTCTTATACGCAGTATTTT.

In this sample, this clonotype turned up a few times. The chain joins TRBV5-5 to TRBJ2-2; D remains ambiguous. This CDR3 region has 15 residues. The germline gives CDR1 SGHKS, CDR2 YYEKEE (reference sequence). Deletions cut 2 bases from V and 3 bases from J, with 11 bases between. This CDR3 reads CASSFTAGYTGELFF. The CDR3, as DNA: TGTGCCAGCAGCTTTACGGCAGGATACACCGGGGAGCTGTTTTTT.

The rearrangement uses TRBV13 and TRBJ2-3; 13 bases line up with TRBD2. Germline-derived CDR1 and CDR2 are PRHDT and FYEKMQ (reference sequence). The CDR3 loop spans 16 amino acids. V shed 4 bases, J shed 5 bases, and the junction held 6 bases outside the gene matches. The CDR3 loop reads CASSSGTSGMEDTQYF. The CDR3 DNA is TGTGCCAGCAGCTCAGGGACTAGCGGGATGGAAGATACGCAGTATTTT.

The genes are TRBV25-1 and TRBJ1-1; a weak D match, TRBD1 (5 bases). Germline V gene sequence: CDR1 MGHDK, CDR2 SYGVNS. CDR3 length equals 15 residues. Trimming cost V 2 bases and J 4 bases, with 14 bases left between them. The CDR3 bases are TGTGCCAGCAGTGAACCCCCCGGGGGGACCACTGAAGCTTTCTTT. It translates to CASSEPPGGTTEAFF.

The chain is built from TRBV4-1 and TRBJ1-5; D gene uncertain. The germline CDR1 and CDR2 sequences are MGHRA and YSYEKL. Trimming took 1 base from V and 1 from J, leaving 11 bases between them. The CDR3 extends over 16 amino acids. The CDR3 DNA sequence: TGCGCCAGCAGCCAAGTTCTTCAACGGAGCAATCAGCCCCAGCATTTT. Translated: CASSQVLQRSNQPQHF.

This clonotype was counted ten times or more. The chain joins TRBV5-1 to TRBJ1-2; possibly TRBD1 for D (5 bases). The CDR3 has 12 amino acids. Germline V gene sequence: CDR1 SGHRS, CDR2 YFSETQ. V lost 2 bases and J 6 bases, leaving 8 bases between the germline ends. CDR3 in DNA: TGCGCCAGCAGCTTACCAGGGAATGGCTACACCTTC. This encodes CASSLPGNGYTF.

This clonotype occurred a few times. The chain is built from TRBV10-3 and TRBJ1-6, with 7 bases fitting TRBD1. The junction had 3 bases not matched to a gene; V was cut back by 6 bases and J by 7 bases. The CDR3 runs 13 residues. CDR1 and CDR2 from the germline V gene are ENHRY and SYGVKD. This chain's CDR3 is CAISRDSNSPLHF. CDR3 DNA sequence: TGTGCCATCAGCCGGGACAGCAATTCACCCCTCCACTTT.

The rearrangement links TRBV6-5 to TRBJ2-7; 9 bases align to TRBD2. The V gene end was trimmed by 0 bases and the J gene end by 3 bases; junction bases not matched to a gene: 6. Germline CDR1 is MNHEY and CDR2 is SVGAGI. CDR3 length: 16 residues. CDR3 DNA: TGTGCCAGCAGTTACTCAGCTAGCGGGGACCTCTACGAGCAGTACTTC. Protein sequence: CASSYSASGDLYEQYF.

This clonotype showed up just a few times. CDR3 in DNA: TGTGCCAGCAGCGACCGGTGGGCTTACGAGCAGTACTTC. Translating it yields CASSDRWAYEQYF. The chain couples TRBV13 to TRBJ2-7; D is uncertain. Germline-derived CDR1 and CDR2 are PRHDT and FYEKMQ (reference sequence). The CDR3 covers 13 residues. Between the trimmed V and J ends, which lost 5 bases and 4 bases, there was a span of 12 bases.

This clonotype has at least ten counts. This chain uses TRBV20-1 with TRBJ1-4, with TRBD1 matching over 7 bases. Germline assignment: CDR1 DFQATT and CDR2 SNEGSKA (reference sequence). V was pared by 5 bases and J by 5 bases, with 8 bases of the junction left unmatched. The CDR3 loop spans 14 amino acids. CDR3 amino acids: CSAPPGQKNEKLFF. DNA of the CDR3: TGCAGTGCTCCCCCGGGACAGAAAAATGAAAAACTGTTTTTT.

This clonotype was seen a handful of times. The rearrangement joins TRBV7-9 to TRBJ1-1; 10 bases align to TRBD1. V was pared by 1 base and J by 1 base, with 3 bases of the junction left unmatched. Per the germline V gene, CDR1 is SEHNR and CDR2 is FQNEAQ (reference sequence). The CDR3 totals 16 residues. The CDR3 loop is CASSLGQGAGNTEAFF. Written as DNA, the CDR3 is TGTGCCAGCAGCTTAGGACAGGGGGCCGGGAACACTGAAGCTTTCTTT.

This clonotype was recorded at least ten times. The V gene is TRBV15, the J gene TRBJ2-5, with D possibly called TRBD1 or TRBD2 (5 bases each). Germline V lookup: CDR1 LNHNV, CDR2 YYDKDF (reference sequence). The CDR3 has 15 amino acids. Trimming pared 4 bases from V and 2 bases from J, leaving 14 bases between. CDR3: CATSTYEGKQETQYF. CDR3 DNA: TGTGCCACCAGCACCTACGAGGGGAAACAAGAGACCCAGTACTTC.

The chain has TRBV11-2 and TRBJ1-5; TRBD1 aligns across 9 bases. The V gene's germline CDR1 is SGHAT and CDR2 FQNNGV. The CDR3 loop spans 17 amino acids. With 1 base clipped from V and 4 bases from J, the junction kept 8 bases outside the gene matches. CDR3 nucleotide sequence: TGTGCCAGCAGCTTAGGCCCAGTGGACAGGGGTAATCAGCCCCAGCATTTT. Its protein product is CASSLGPVDRGNQPQHF. The entire variable domain, with the rest obtained from reference TRBV11-2 and TRBJ1-5, is as follows: EAGVAQSPRYKIIEKRQSVAFWCNPISGHATLYWYQQILGQGPKLLIQFQNNGVVDDSQLPKDRFSAERLKGVDSTLKIQPAKLEDSAVYLCASSLGPVDRGNQPQHFGDGTRLSIL.